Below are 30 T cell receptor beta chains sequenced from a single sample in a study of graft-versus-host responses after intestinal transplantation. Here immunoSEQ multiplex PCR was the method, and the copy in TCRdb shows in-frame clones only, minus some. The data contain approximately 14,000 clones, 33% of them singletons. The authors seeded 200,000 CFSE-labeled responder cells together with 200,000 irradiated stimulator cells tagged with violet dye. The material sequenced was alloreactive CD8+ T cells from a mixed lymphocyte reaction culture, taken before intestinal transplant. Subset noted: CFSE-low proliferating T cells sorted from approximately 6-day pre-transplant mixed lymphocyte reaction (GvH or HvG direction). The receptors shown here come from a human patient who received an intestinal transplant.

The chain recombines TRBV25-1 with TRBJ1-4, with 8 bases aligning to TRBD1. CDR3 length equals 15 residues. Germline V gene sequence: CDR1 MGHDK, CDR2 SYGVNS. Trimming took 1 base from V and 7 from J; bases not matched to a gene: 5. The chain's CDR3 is CASSEFGQGGEKLFF. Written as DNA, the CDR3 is TGTGCCAGCAGTGAATTCGGACAGGGAGGTGAAAAACTGTTTTTT.

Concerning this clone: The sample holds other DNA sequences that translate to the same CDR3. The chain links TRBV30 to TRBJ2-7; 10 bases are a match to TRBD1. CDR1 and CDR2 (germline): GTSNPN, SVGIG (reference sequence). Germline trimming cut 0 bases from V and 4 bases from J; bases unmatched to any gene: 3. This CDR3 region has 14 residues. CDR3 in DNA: TGTGCCTGGAGTGTTGGGACAGGGGCGTACGAGCAGTACTTC. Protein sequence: CAWSVGTGAYEQYF.

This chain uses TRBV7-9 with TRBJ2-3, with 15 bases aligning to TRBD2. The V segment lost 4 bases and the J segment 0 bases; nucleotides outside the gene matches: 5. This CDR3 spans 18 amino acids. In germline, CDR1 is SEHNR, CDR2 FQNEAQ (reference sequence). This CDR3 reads CASSSGGTSGGSTDTQYF. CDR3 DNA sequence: TGTGCCAGCAGCTCGGGCGGGACTAGCGGGGGGAGCACAGATACGCAGTATTTT.

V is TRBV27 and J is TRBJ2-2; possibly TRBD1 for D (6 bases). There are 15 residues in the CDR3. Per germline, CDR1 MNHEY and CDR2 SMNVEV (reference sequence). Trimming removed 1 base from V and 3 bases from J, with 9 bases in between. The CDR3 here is CASSLFAGDTGELFF. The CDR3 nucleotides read TGTGCCAGCAGTTTATTCGCAGGGGACACCGGGGAGCTGTTTTTT.

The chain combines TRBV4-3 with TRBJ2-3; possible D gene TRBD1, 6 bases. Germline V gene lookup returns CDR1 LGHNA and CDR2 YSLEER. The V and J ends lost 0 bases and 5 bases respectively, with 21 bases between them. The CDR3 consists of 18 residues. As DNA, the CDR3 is TGCGCCAGCAGCCAAGATCATCGTGGCAGGGGATTGGGAGATACGCAGTATTTT. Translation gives CASSQDHRGRGLGDTQYF.

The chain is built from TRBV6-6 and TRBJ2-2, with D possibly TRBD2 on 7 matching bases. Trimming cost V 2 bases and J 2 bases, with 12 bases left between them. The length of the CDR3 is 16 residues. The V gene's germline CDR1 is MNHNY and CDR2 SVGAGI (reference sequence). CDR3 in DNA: TGTGCCAGCAGTTACCCGGGCGGGGGCAACACCGGGGAGCTGTTTTTT. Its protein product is CASSYPGGGNTGELFF.

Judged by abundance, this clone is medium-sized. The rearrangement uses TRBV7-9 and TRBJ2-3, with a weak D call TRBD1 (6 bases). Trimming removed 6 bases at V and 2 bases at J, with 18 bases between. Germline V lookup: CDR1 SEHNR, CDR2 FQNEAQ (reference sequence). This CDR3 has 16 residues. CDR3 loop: CASSTDRDTFTDTQYF. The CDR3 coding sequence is TGTGCCAGCAGTACTGATCGGGACACCTTCACAGATACGCAGTATTTT.

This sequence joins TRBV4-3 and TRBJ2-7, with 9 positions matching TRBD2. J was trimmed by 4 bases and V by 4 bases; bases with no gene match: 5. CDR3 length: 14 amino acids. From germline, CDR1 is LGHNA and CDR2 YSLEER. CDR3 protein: CASSLRGGAYEQYF. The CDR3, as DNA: TGCGCCAGCAGCCTACGCGGGGGGGCATACGAGCAGTACTTC.

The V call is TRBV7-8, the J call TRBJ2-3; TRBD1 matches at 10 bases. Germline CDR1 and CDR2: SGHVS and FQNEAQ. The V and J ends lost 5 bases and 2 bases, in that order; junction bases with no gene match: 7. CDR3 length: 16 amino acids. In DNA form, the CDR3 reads TGTGCCAGCAGCACGCTAGACAGGGGGCTCACAGATACGCAGTATTTT. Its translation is CASSTLDRGLTDTQYF.

The CDR3 DNA sequence: TGTGCCATCAGAAATATAGAGTCTCTGAACTATGGCTACACCTTC. Amino acid sequence: CAIRNIESLNYGYTF. The chain uses TRBV10-3 and TRBJ1-2, with D uncertain. The germline V and J ends were trimmed by 6 bases and 2 bases, with 16 bases remaining between them. The CDR3 sequence is 15 residues long. Germline lookup yields CDR1 ENHRY and CDR2 SYGVKD.

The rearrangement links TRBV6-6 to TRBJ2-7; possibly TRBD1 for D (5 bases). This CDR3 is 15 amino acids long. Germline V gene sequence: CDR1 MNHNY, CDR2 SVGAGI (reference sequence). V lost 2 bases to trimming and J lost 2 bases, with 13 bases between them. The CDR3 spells CASSYGLQEPYEQYF. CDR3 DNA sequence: TGTGCCAGCAGTTACGGATTACAGGAGCCCTACGAGCAGTACTTC.

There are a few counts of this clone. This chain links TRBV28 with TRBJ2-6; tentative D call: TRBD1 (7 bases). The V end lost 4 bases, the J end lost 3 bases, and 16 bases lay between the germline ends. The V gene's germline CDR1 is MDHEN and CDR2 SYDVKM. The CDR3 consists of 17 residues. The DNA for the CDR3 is TGTGCCAGCAGTTCTATTCGACAGGGACTTGGGGCCAACGTCCTGACTTTC. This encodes CASSSIRQGLGANVLTF.

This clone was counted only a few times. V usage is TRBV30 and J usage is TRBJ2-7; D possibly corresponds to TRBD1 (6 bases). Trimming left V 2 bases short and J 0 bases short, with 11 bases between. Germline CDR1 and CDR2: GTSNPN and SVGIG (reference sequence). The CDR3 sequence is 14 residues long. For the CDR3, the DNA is TGTGCCTGGAGTTCGACAGGACTCTCCTACGAGCAGTACTTC. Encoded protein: CAWSSTGLSYEQYF.

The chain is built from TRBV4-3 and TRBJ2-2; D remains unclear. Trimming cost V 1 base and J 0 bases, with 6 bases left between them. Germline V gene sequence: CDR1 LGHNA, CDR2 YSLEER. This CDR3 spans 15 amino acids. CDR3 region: CASSQAPANTGELFF. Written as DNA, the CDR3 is TGCGCCAGCAGCCAAGCCCCCGCGAACACCGGGGAGCTGTTTTTT.

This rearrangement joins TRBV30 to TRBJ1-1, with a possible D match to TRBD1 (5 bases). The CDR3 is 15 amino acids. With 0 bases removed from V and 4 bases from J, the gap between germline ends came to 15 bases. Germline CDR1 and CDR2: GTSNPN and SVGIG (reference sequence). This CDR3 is CAWSVGTTQSTEAFF. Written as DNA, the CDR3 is TGTGCCTGGAGTGTGGGGACTACACAGAGCACTGAAGCTTTCTTT.

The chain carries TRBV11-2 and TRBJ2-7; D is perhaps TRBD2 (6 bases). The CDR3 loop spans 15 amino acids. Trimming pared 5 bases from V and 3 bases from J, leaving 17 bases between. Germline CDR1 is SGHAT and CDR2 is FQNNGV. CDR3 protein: CASSVGFGGDYEQYF. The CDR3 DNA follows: TGTGCCAGCAGCGTTGGGTTCGGGGGAGACTACGAGCAGTACTTC. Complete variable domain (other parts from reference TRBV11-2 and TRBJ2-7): EAGVAQSPRYKIIEKRQSVAFWCNPISGHATLYWYQQILGQGPKLLIQFQNNGVVDDSQLPKDRFSAERLKGVDSTLKIQPAKLEDSAVYLCASSVGFGGDYEQYFGPGTRLTVT.

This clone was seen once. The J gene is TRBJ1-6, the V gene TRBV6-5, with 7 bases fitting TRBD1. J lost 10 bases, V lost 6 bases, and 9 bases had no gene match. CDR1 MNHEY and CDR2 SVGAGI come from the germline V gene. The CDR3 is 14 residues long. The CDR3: CASRPGTVRSPLHF. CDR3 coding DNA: TGTGCCAGCAGACCCGGGACAGTTCGATCACCCCTCCACTTT.

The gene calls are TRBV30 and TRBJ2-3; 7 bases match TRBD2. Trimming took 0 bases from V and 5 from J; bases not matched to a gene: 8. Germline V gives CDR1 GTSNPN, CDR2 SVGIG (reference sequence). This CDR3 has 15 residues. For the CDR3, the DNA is TGTGCCTGGAGTGTCGGCGGAAGCGGGGAAGATACGCAGTATTTT. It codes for CAWSVGGSGEDTQYF.

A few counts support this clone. CDR3 in amino acids: CASRRASPDYGYTF. CDR3 DNA: TGTGCCAGCAGGCGGGCAAGTCCTGACTATGGCTACACCTTC. V is TRBV27 and J is TRBJ1-2, with D uncertain. CDR3 length equals 14 residues. Germline-derived CDR1 and CDR2 are MNHEY and SMNVEV (reference sequence). Trimming cost V 6 bases and J 3 bases, with 14 bases left between them.

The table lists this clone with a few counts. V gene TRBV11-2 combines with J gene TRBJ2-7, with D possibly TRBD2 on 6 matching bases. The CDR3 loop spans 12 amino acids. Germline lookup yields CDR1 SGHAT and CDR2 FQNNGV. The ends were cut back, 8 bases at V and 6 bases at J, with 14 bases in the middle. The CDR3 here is CASGGDSGEQYF. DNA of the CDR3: TGTGCCAGCGGAGGGGACTCCGGCGAGCAGTACTTC.

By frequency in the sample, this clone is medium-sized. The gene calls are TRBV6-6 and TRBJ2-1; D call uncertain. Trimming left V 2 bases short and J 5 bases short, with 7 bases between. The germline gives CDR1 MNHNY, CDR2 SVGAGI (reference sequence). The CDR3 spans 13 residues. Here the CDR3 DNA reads TGTGCCAGCAGTTACAATTCCAACAATGAGCAGTTCTTC. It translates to CASSYNSNNEQFF.

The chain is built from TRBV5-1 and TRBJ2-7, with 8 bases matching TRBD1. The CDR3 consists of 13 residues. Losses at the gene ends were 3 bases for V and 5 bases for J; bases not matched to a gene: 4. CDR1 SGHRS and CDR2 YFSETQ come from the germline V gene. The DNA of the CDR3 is TGCGCCAGCAGCTGGACAGGGTACGACGAGCAGTACTTC. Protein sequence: CASSWTGYDEQYF.

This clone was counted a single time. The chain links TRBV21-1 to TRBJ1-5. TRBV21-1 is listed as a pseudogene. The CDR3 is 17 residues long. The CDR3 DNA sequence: TGTGCCAGCAGATTATCGATACTACATTGGCATCATCAGCCCCAGCATTTT. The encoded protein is CASRLSILHWHHQPQHF.

This CDR3 reads CASRWTGLYYGYTF. The CDR3 nucleotides are TGTGCCAGCCGTTGGACAGGGTTATACTATGGCTACACCTTC. J is TRBJ1-2 and V is TRBV6-6; 8 bases map to TRBD1. The V gene's germline CDR1 is MNHNY and CDR2 SVGAGI (reference sequence). CDR3 length equals 14 residues. V lost 8 bases to trimming and J lost 3 bases; unmatched junction nucleotides: 8.

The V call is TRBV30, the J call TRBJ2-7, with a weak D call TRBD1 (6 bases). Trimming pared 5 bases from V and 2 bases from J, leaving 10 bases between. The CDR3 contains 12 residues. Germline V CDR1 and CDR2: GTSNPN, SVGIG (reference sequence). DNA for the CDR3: TGTGCCTGGTCCGGGACAACCTACGAGCAGTACTTC. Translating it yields CAWSGTTYEQYF.

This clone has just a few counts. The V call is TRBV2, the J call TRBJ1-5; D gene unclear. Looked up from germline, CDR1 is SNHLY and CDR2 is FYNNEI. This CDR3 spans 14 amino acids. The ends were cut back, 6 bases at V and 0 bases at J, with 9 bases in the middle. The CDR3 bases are TGTGCCAGCAGGTCGGACTCTAGCAATCAGCCCCAGCATTTT. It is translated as CASRSDSSNQPQHF.

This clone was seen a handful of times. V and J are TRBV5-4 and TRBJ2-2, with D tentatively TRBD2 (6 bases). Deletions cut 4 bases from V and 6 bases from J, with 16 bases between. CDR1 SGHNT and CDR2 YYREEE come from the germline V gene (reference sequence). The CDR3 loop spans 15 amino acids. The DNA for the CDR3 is TGTGCCAGCAGCCTTCAAGCGGGTGGGGCCGGGGAGCTGTTTTTT. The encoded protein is CASSLQAGGAGELFF.

The CDR3 spells CASRFRDSNEQFF. Written as DNA, the CDR3 is TGTGCCAGTAGATTTCGGGACAGCAATGAGCAGTTCTTC. The chain links TRBV19 to TRBJ2-1; TRBD1 matches 7 bases. The V gene's germline CDR1 is LNHDA and CDR2 SQIVND (reference sequence). CDR3 length: 13 amino acids. The V gene end was trimmed by 6 bases and the J gene end by 6 bases; junction bases not matched to a gene: 5.

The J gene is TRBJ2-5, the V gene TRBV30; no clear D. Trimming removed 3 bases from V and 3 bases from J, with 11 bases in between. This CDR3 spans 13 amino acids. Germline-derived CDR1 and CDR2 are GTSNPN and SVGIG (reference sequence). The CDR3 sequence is CAWSPGTEETQYF. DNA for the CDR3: TGTGCCTGGAGCCCCGGTACAGAAGAGACCCAGTACTTC.

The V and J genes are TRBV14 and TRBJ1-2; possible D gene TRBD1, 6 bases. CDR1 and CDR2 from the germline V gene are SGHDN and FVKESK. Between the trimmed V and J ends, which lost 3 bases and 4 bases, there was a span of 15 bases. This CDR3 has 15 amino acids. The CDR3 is CASSQFPGQIYGYTF. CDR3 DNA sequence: TGTGCCAGCAGCCAGTTTCCAGGACAGATCTATGGCTACACCTTC.